This TCR beta chain is from a study of cytomegalovirus exposure and HLA in healthy donors. Study overall: The approximately 720 first-cohort repertoires and the roughly 120 validation repertoires shared the same platform, a later analysis reported.

TCRdb's copy holds only in-frame clones and misses some; the assay was immunoSEQ multiplex PCR. The data show roughly 120,000 clones, 88% seen once. CDR3 length: 15 amino acids. Between the trimmed V and J ends, which lost 3 bases and 1 base, there was a span of 13 bases. Germline values: CDR1 SGDLS, CDR2 YYNGEE. In the case of this clone: Its antigen is not identified.

The study's findings and limits: Under in vitro conditions, a few CMV-associated chains were confirmed as specific for CMV antigens. Most TCR sequences proved rare, with some public TCRs found in many donors.

This clonotype was obtained from a woman younger than 30 in good health and CMV-seropositive. The rearrangement links TRBV9 to TRBJ1-1; D may be TRBD1 (6 bases). The sample taken for sequencing was PBMCs. The CDR3 reads CASSAYGQSNTEAFF. The CDR3 DNA reads as TGTGCCAGCAGCGCCTACGGACAGTCGAACACTGAAGCTTTCTTT.